This T cell receptor (beta chain) was observed in a study of vaccination and CD4 T cells after COVID-19. As for the study in general: Six males and four females constituted the convalescent cohort, two of whom were Hispanic. General study points: Early timepoints after natural infection were not analyzed in these convalescent patients. Reactive clone data from convalescent patients indicated a median of approximately 90% appearing only post-vaccination.

Treatment meaning: roughly 10-day PBMC culture with coronavirus spike peptide pools or control peptides (ViraFEST assay). This CDR3 region has 14 residues. Germline CDR1 and CDR2: LNHDA and SQIVND (reference sequence). V dropped 6 bases and J dropped 5; count of bases not matched to a gene: 2. Points on this clonotype: Its specificity is not known.

Cultured CD4+ T-cell DNA underwent Oncomine TCR Beta short-read sequencing. MiXCR, applied by TCRdb to the PCR reads, yields one record per CDR3 protein. The table records fewer than 15,000 distinct CDR3 sequences, 50% to 60% of them present only once. The clonotype comes from a human donor with COVID-19. The rearrangement joins TRBV19 to TRBJ2-2, with 11 bases identical to TRBD1. The sequencing here drew on cultured CD4+ T cells from blood, taken after SARS-CoV-2 vaccination. CDR3 DNA sequence: TGTGCCAGTAGGGACAGGGGGCGAACCGGGGAGCTGTTTTTT. Translated: CASRDRGRTGELFF.